The present T cell receptor beta chain was sequenced within a study of immune evolution from preneoplasia to lung adenocarcinoma. Study-wide results and limits: Later-stage lesions appeared to have more T cells, more diversity, less clonality.

On this clone: Its antigen remains unidentified.

TCRdb keeps only in-frame clones here, not all; method: immunoSEQ multiplex PCR. The sample lists 7,500 to 10,000 clones, about four fifths occurring once. Germline trimming cut 4 bases from V and 5 bases from J; bases unmatched to any gene: 6. CDR3 length equals 15 residues. Germline V gene data show CDR1 as MNHEY and CDR2 as SVGAGI. Premalignant or tumor cells were enriched by macro-dissection after pathologic assessment. Sequenced material: FFPE lung adenocarcinoma in situ tissue. The origin of this receptor is an elderly person with lung adenocarcinoma. The V gene is TRBV6-5, the J gene TRBJ2-2; 8 bases are shared with TRBD2. The CDR3 here is CASSSGTRVTGELFF. The CDR3 DNA follows: TGTGCCAGCAGTTCCGGGACTAGAGTAACCGGGGAGCTGTTTTTT.